Sequencing of this TCR beta chain was carried out in a study of blood T cell repertoires in COVID-19. CDR3 length: 15 amino acids. V was clipped by 5 bases and J by 0 bases, with 14 bases between them. Germline-derived CDR1 and CDR2 are SGHAT and FQNNGV. Enrollees, roughly 18 to 95 years old, lived in about two dozen US areas. Membership in each cohort depended on participant-reported clinical history. Two negative PCRs, clearance, or symptom resolution were required of recovered Cohort 3 donors. Sequenced by immunoSEQ multiplex PCR; TCRdb stores in-frame clones only, minus some. The sample yields 280,000 or so clones, 85% seen once.

V is TRBV11-2 and J is TRBJ2-7; a weak D match, TRBD2 (5 bases). This clonotype originated in a woman aged 45-60 years who had recovered from COVID-19. The sequenced sample was PBMCs or T cells enriched from blood (not recorded which). CDR3 coding DNA: TGTGCCAGCAGCCGACCTAGCCTCAGCTCCTACGAGCAGTACTTC. Amino acids: CASSRPSLSSYEQYF. Supplemented by reference TRBV11-2 and TRBJ2-7, the full variable domain reads EAGVAQSPRYKIIEKRQSVAFWCNPISGHATLYWYQQILGQGPKLLIQFQNNGVVDDSQLPKDRFSAERLKGVDSTLKIQPAKLEDSAVYLCASSRPSLSSYEQYFGPGTRLTVT.